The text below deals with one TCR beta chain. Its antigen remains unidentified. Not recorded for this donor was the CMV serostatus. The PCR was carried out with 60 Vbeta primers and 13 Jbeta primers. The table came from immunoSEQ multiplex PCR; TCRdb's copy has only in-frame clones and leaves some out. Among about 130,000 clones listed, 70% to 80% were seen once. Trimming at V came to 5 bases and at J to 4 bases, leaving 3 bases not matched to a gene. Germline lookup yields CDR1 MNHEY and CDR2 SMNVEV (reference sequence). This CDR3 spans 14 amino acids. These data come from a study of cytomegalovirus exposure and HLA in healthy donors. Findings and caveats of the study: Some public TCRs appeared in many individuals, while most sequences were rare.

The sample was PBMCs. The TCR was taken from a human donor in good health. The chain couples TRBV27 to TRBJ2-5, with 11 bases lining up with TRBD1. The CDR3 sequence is CASSRTGGAETQYF. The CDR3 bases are TGTGCCAGCAGTAGGACAGGGGGCGCAGAGACCCAGTACTTC.